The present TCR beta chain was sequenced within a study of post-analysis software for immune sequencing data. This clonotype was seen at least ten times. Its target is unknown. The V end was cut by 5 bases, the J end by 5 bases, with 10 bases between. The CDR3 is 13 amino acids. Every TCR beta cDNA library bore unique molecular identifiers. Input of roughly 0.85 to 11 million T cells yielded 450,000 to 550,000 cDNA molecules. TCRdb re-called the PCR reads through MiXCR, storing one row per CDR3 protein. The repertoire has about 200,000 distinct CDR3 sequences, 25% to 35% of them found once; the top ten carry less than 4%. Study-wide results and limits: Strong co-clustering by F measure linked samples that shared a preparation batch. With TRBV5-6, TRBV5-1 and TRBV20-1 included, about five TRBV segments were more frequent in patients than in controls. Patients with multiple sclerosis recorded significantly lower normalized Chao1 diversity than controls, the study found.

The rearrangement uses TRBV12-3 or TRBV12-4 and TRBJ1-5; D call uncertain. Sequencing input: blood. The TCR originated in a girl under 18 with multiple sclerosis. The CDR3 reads CASSLDGYQPQHF. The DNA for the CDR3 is TGTGCCAGCAGTCTCGACGGTTATCAGCCCCAGCATTTT.